This T cell receptor beta chain originates from a study of breast tumors, draining lymph nodes, adjacent tissues (dated by TCRdb to about 2016). Describing the broader study: TCR beta repertoires were compared across tumor, adjacent nontumor tissue and axillary lymph nodes obtained from breast cancer patients. In human breast cancer, the study set out to evaluate how tumor, surrounding tissue and draining lymph node repertoires relate to one another and whether T cells may move between these sites.

Lymph node samples came from the axillary draining lymph nodes of breast cancer patients. The CDR3, cysteine through phenylalanine, is 17 amino acids long. CDR3 DNA is the only sequence kept; it has 51 bases, read in frame from the first base. The germline V gene encodes CDR1 LNHDA and CDR2 SQIVND (reference sequence). Data came from an Illumina HiSeq 2000. TCR beta chain libraries were generated by multiplex PCR amplification. High-throughput sequencing was used to analyze the amplified TCR beta chain products. The raw public data were reprocessed by TCRdb itself: fastp quality trimming at Q25, MiXCR clonotype calling, in-frame beta chains only. Rows with a matching CDR3 protein are joined into one entry that keeps the most common DNA and genes. The table for this sample lists approximately 100,000 distinct CDR3 sequences; 21% of them were counted only once. Clones ranked in the top ten supply around 1.2% of the sample.

The study at large found these results: Tumors showed preferential V and J gene usage, and their T-cell repertoire diversity fell below that of lymph nodes yet above that of nontumor tissue. Tumor and nontumor tissue repertoires were significantly more similar in luminal-like than in basal-like breast cancer. The conclusion that tumor T cells originate in lymph nodes was presented as consistent with a hypothesis rather than as directly demonstrated. A scenario in which most tumor T cells derive from the lymph node and then expand within tumor tissue was judged to be consistent with the data.

As regards this clonotype: This receptor's antigen is unknown. Given a much more abundant clone one base away, this may be a read error.

The sequence is built from TRBV19 and TRBJ1-4; TRBD1 aligns with 8 central bases. The receptor was isolated from a female donor with breast cancer. Some clones in this sample may be carry-over from other donors' samples. Material: axillary lymph node tissue. The CDR3 reads CTSSLQGAFATNEKLFF. The nucleotides read TGTACCAGTAGTCTCCAGGGGGCCTTTGCAACTAATGAAAAACTGTTTTTT.